The 19 T cell receptor beta chains below were found in one sample sequenced in a study of blood T cell repertoires in COVID-19. Profiling relied on immunoSEQ multiplex PCR, and the TCRdb table lists in-frame clones only, not all of them. The data show under 70,000 clones, around 90% seen once. The source material was peripheral blood. The receptor set was obtained from a woman between 55 and 75 years old with active or convalescent COVID-19.

The gene calls are TRBV13 and TRBJ2-2; D is perhaps TRBD2 (6 bases). Trimming removed 4 bases from V and 4 bases from J, with 19 bases in between. The CDR3 length is 17 residues. The V gene's germline CDR1 is PRHDT and CDR2 FYEKMQ (reference sequence). CDR3 sequence reads: CASSSYRGTGVTGELFF. CDR3 coding DNA: TGTGCCAGCAGCTCATACCGGGGGACCGGGGTCACCGGGGAGCTGTTTTTT.

The chain employs TRBV5-1 and TRBJ2-1, with D perhaps TRBD1 (5 bases). The CDR3 is made up of 11 amino acids. Looked up from germline, CDR1 is SGHRS and CDR2 is YFSETQ. Trimming cost V 6 bases and J 11 bases, with 12 bases left between them. CDR3 nucleotides: TGCGCCAGCACACAGGCTAGTCAGCAGTTCTTC. This encodes CASTQASQQFF.

The chain recombines TRBV27 with TRBJ2-7, with 12 bases identical to TRBD2. Trimming cost V 6 bases and J 7 bases; bases outside gene matches: 10. CDR3 length equals 15 residues. The germline CDR1 and CDR2 sequences are MNHEY and SMNVEV (reference sequence). The DNA of the CDR3 is TGTGCCAGCAGCCCTAGACTAGCGGGAGATAGGGAGCAGTACTTC. It translates to CASSPRLAGDREQYF.

This rearrangement joins TRBV2 to TRBJ1-1; the match to TRBD1 covers 7 bases. Trimming at V came to 4 bases and at J to 7 bases, leaving 3 bases not matched to a gene. CDR3 length equals 12 residues. Germline CDR1 is SNHLY and CDR2 is FYNNEI. CDR3 in amino acids: CASSGTGIEAFF. CDR3 sequence (DNA): TGTGCCAGCAGTGGGACAGGTATTGAAGCTTTCTTT.

The chain carries TRBV27 and TRBJ2-7, with 10 positions matching TRBD1. This CDR3 spans 15 amino acids. Germline values: CDR1 MNHEY, CDR2 SMNVEV (reference sequence). V shed 8 bases, J shed 2 bases, and the junction held 9 bases outside the gene matches. The CDR3 DNA reads TGTGCCAGCCGGGACAGGGGTCCTCCGACCTACGAGCAGTACTTC. It codes for CASRDRGPPTYEQYF.

This clone was seen once. This chain links TRBV7-8 with TRBJ2-7; perhaps TRBD2 as D (5 bases). There are 16 residues in the CDR3. Trimming shortened V by 5 bases and J by 3 bases, and 20 bases separated the two germline ends. Germline values: CDR1 SGHVS, CDR2 FQNEAQ. CDR3 sequence (DNA): TGTGCCAGCAGCCCGACGCGTACTTGGGAGAACTACGAGCAGTACTTC. It specifies CASSPTRTWENYEQYF.

The chain links TRBV10-3 to TRBJ2-5; 10 bases match TRBD2. Germline CDR1 ENHRY, CDR2 SYGVKD. The junction had 0 bases not matched to a gene; V was cut back by 4 bases and J by 1 base. The CDR3 is 14 amino acids. CDR3 loop: CAISGTSGQETQYF. CDR3 nucleotide sequence: TGTGCCATCAGTGGGACTAGCGGCCAAGAGACCCAGTACTTC.

The chain combines TRBV11-3 with TRBJ2-1; D is unresolved. This CDR3 comprises 15 residues. In germline, CDR1 is SGHNT, CDR2 YENEEA. The V and J ends lost 1 base and 4 bases respectively, with 11 bases between them. CDR3 residues: CASSLGVQVYNEQFF. CDR3 nucleotide sequence: TGTGCCAGCAGCTTAGGGGTTCAGGTATACAATGAGCAGTTCTTC.

The chain joins TRBV5-1 to TRBJ1-2; D unclear. The CDR3 consists of 14 residues. Germline CDR1 SGHRS, CDR2 YFSETQ. V was cut by 0 bases and J by 7 bases, with 13 bases left in between. CDR3 protein: CASSLGSGEAGYTF. The CDR3 DNA sequence: TGCGCCAGCAGCTTGGGTAGTGGAGAAGCTGGCTACACCTTC. Drawing the rest from reference TRBV5-1 and TRBJ1-2, the complete variable domain is KAGVTQTPRYLIKTRGQQVTLSCSPISGHRSVSWYQQTPGQGLQFLFEYFSETQRNKGNFPGRFSGRQFSNSRSEMNVSTLELGDSALYLCASSLGSGEAGYTFGSGTRLTVV.

The chain joins TRBV6-5 to TRBJ1-5; TRBD1 might be the D (5 bases). Germline V lookup: CDR1 MNHEY, CDR2 SVGAGI. Trimming took 3 bases from V and 3 from J, leaving 9 bases between them. The CDR3 contains 14 residues. DNA for the CDR3: TGTGCCAGCAGTTATGGGGGGGTCAATCAGCCCCAGCATTTT. It specifies CASSYGGVNQPQHF.

This clone has only one observation. The rearrangement joins TRBV11-2 to TRBJ1-5, with 8 bases matching TRBD1. Germline V gene sequence: CDR1 SGHAT, CDR2 FQNNGV. V was pared by 3 bases and J by 5 bases, with 3 bases of the junction left unmatched. The CDR3 consists of 14 residues. As DNA, the CDR3 is TGTGCCAGCAGCTTCCAGGGGGCCCATCAGCCCCAGCATTTT. Its protein is CASSFQGAHQPQHF.

This clone was detected once. The genes are TRBV6-1 and TRBJ1-2; no clear D. Trimming took 7 bases from V and 6 from J, leaving 12 bases between them. The CDR3 runs to 12 residues. Germline V lookup: CDR1 MNHNS, CDR2 SASEGT. CDR3 nucleotides: TGTGCCAGCAAGGAGGGCTTTGATGGCTACACCTTC. It translates to CASKEGFDGYTF.

The chain couples TRBV4-1 to TRBJ2-1; 8 nucleotides align to TRBD1. The V gene's germline CDR1 is MGHRA and CDR2 YSYEKL. V dropped 0 bases and J dropped 4; count of bases not matched to a gene: 2. The CDR3 extends over 15 amino acids. CDR3 loop: CASSQERDRYNEQFF. As DNA, the CDR3 is TGCGCCAGCAGCCAAGAAAGGGACAGGTACAATGAGCAGTTCTTC.

The chain carries TRBV19 and TRBJ2-5; tentatively, D is TRBD1 (6 bases). Germline lookup yields CDR1 LNHDA and CDR2 SQIVND (reference sequence). This CDR3 contains 14 residues. Trimming took 4 bases from V and 0 from J, leaving 9 bases between them. As DNA, the CDR3 is TGTGCCAGTAGTAGAACAGGGAACCAAGAGACCCAGTACTTC. As protein: CASSRTGNQETQYF.

The CDR3 region is CASSQDSGQAYEQYF. The CDR3 DNA reads as TGCGCCAGCAGCCAGGATTCGGGACAGGCCTACGAGCAGTACTTC. V gene TRBV5-1 combines with J gene TRBJ2-7, with 8 nucleotides matching TRBD1. The germline V gene has CDR1 SGHRS and CDR2 YFSETQ. This CDR3 contains 15 residues. Trimming cost V 4 bases and J 2 bases; bases outside gene matches: 8. The whole variable domain, filled in from reference TRBV5-1 and TRBJ2-7, reads KAGVTQTPRYLIKTRGQQVTLSCSPISGHRSVSWYQQTPGQGLQFLFEYFSETQRNKGNFPGRFSGRQFSNSRSEMNVSTLELGDSALYLCASSQDSGQAYEQYFGPGTRLTVT.

This sequence joins TRBV24-1 and TRBJ2-1, with 10 bases lining up with TRBD2. V trimming: 4 bases; J trimming: 8 bases; junction bases outside the gene matches: 10. Germline V CDR1 and CDR2: KGHDR, SFDVKD. CDR3 length: 16 amino acids. CDR3 in DNA: TGTGCCACCAGTGAAGTTGAAGCGGGAGGGTTGGATGAGCAGTTCTTC. It translates to CATSEVEAGGLDEQFF.

The chain links TRBV7-2 to TRBJ1-4; the D gene is possibly TRBD1 (5 bases). Trimming removed 5 bases from V and 2 bases from J, with 12 bases in between. The length of the CDR3 is 15 residues. Germline V CDR1 and CDR2: SGHTA, FQGNSA. The DNA of the CDR3 is TGTGCCAGCAGCCCTAGGGGAGGGACTAATGAAAAACTGTTTTTT. Protein sequence: CASSPRGGTNEKLFF.

This clone was found a few times. The genes are TRBV28 and TRBJ1-6, with D possibly being TRBD1 (5 bases). The CDR3 loop spans 17 amino acids. Germline V CDR1 and CDR2: MDHEN, SYDVKM. V dropped 7 bases and J dropped 0 bases, with 16 bases sitting between them. CDR3 residues: CASTRGGSSSYNSPLHF. CDR3 in DNA: TGTGCCAGCACCCGGGGGGGGTCGAGCTCCTATAATTCACCCCTCCACTTT.

This rearrangement joins TRBV27 to TRBJ2-1, with 7 nucleotides matching TRBD2. The trim removed 2 bases at V and 6 bases at J, leaving 7 bases unmatched. Germline CDR1 and CDR2: MNHEY and SMNVEV (reference sequence). CDR3 length: 15 residues. The CDR3 sequence is CASSLRASGFNEQFF. The CDR3 bases are TGTGCCAGCAGTTTAAGGGCTAGCGGATTCAATGAGCAGTTCTTC.